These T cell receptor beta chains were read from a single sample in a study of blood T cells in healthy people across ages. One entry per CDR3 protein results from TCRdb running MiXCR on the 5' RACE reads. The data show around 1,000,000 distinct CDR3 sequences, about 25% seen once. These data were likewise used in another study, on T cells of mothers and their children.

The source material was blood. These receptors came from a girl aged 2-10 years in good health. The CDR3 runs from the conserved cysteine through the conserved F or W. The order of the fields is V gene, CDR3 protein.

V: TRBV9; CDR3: CASSVESLVGETQYF
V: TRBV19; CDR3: CASSVRGETQYF
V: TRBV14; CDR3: CASSARNTAYEQYF
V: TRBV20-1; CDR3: CSARDRQGMNTEAFF
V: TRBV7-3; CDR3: CASSLGSGATNEKLFF
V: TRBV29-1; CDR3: CSVEVGWSNEQFF
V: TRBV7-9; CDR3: CASAYPAGQGRETQYF
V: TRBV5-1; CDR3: CASSSTTGSSYNEQFF
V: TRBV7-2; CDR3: CASRFGGTGELFF
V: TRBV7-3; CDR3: CASSLGWGDEQFF
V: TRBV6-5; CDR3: CASSLGGETLFF
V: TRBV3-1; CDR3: CASSQNTGGFDEAFF
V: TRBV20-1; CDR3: CSAWSYPSGRGTDTQYF
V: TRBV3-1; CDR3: CASSQDRGRDEQFF
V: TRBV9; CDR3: CASSVGRDTYEQYF
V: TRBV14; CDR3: CASSRRAAPFYEQYF
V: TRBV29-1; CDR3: CHTTDLTSEAGETQYF
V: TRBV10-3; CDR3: CESRSGVGNTIYF
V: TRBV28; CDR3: CASSAGTGDVETQYF
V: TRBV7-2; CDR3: CASSLIFVFVNNEQFF
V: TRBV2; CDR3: CASKGTAPSTEAFF
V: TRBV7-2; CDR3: CASSYKRPPAEDYNEQFF